This T cell receptor (beta chain) was profiled in a study of blood T cell repertoires in COVID-19 (TCRdb year 2020). Study-level background: Collaborator samples came from the United States, Italy and Spain and covered acute and convalescent phases of COVID-19. The dataset comprised deeply sampled blood TCRbeta repertoires from subjects exposed to, actively infected with, or recovered from COVID-19. A de-identified subject ID, COVID-19 status, age in years and sex were almost always included in the sample metadata. The repertoires were released in a freely available public database meant as a resource for research on the immune response to SARS-CoV-2. The material from the prospective study consisted of cDNA or gDNA derived from T cells, B-cell-depleted T cells, or PBMCs. The samples were drawn from the first 160 participants of the ongoing ImmuneRACE study and from about 1,200 subjects provided by 6 global collaborators. Where available, HLA class I and class II types were taken from metadata supplied by the sample provider and were not determined by assay-based typing.

TCRbeta CDR3 regions were amplified from genomic DNA by means of the immunoSEQ Assay, a bias-controlled multiplex PCR. Per the authors' processing: Nucleated cell counts per sample were estimated from amplification of reference gene primers within the assay. To quantify the absolute abundance of each unique TCRbeta CDR3 rearrangement, sequence reads were collapsed and filtered. For each sample, productive Simpson clonality was calculated by taking the square root of Simpson's diversity index across productive rearrangements. TCRdb re-hosts the immuneACCESS table, in-frame sequences only. Its copies lack some clones; in the studies checked, an unresolved V gene accounts for under half of them, and the cause for the rest is not known. The DNA gave D and trimming, while V, J and clone size come from that table. The table for this sample lists 160,000 or so clones; roughly four fifths of them were counted only once. The ten most abundant clones make up around 19% of the sample.

CDR1 MNHEY and CDR2 SVGEGT were looked up in the germline V gene. V was cut back by 2 bases and J by 1 base, leaving a gap of 14 bases between them. Reading from cysteine to phenylalanine, the CDR3 counts 16 amino acids. Of the read, only the CDR3 DNA is kept; its 48 bases are in frame from base 1. A word on this clone: What antigen it recognizes has not been identified. Base qualities are not at hand, and no much larger clone is one base apart.

The investigation overall reported the following: Clinical and demographic metadata were provided uncurated, with the amount varying by source and participant.

Each collaborating institution followed its own protocols to collect whole blood in K2EDTA tubes. For TCRbeta analysis, collaborator samples were shipped as frozen whole blood, as isolated PBMCs, or as DNA extracted from either sample type. This receptor was taken from a woman older than 75 with acute or convalescent COVID-19. The V gene is TRBV6-2 or TRBV6-3 and the J gene is TRBJ1-1; a tentative D call is TRBD1 (5 bases match). Sequenced input: peripheral blood. The DNA sequence is given as TGTGCCAGCAGTTACGGTAAAGGGGCTTCGAACACTGAAGCTTTCTTT. It specifies CASSYGKGASNTEAFF.